This TCR beta chain was found in a study of blood T cell repertoires in COVID-19. Study at large: There were acute and convalescent COVID-19 samples, and they came from the United States, Italy and Spain.

V was clipped by 4 bases and J by 4 bases; unmatched bases: 9. There are 16 residues in the CDR3. Per germline, CDR1 SGHVS and CDR2 FNYEAQ. As originally analysed: Amplified reference gene primers provided the basis for estimating nucleated cell counts. The protocol was immunoSEQ multiplex PCR, while the TCRdb copy is restricted to in-frame clones and leaves out a portion. V, J and clone size are those of that table, while D and trimming were read from the DNA. Among approximately 190,000 clones listed, about 83% were seen once. The chain joins TRBV7-6 to TRBJ2-5, with 10 bases lining up with TRBD1. This TCR was sampled from a woman in her 70s with active or convalescent COVID-19. The sequenced sample was peripheral blood. Written as DNA, the CDR3 is TGTGCCAGCAGCTACCTACGGACAGGGGGGGGAGAGACCCAGTACTTC. Translated: CASSYLRTGGGETQYF.